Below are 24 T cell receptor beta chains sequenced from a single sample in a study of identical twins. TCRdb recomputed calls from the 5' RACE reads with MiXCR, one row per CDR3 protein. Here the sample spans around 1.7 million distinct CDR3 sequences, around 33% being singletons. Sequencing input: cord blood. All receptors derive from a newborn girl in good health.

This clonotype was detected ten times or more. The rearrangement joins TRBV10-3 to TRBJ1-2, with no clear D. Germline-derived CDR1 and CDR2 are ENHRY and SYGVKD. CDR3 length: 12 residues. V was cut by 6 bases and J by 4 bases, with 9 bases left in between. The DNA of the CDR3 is TGTGCCATCAGGCTACCCCCCTATGGCTACACCTTC. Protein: CAIRLPPYGYTF.

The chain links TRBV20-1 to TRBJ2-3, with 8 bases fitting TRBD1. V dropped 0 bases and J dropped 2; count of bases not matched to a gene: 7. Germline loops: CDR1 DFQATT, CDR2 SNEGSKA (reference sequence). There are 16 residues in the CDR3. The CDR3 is CSARDWTGWDTDTQYF. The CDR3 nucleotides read TGCAGTGCTAGAGATTGGACAGGGTGGGACACAGATACGCAGTATTTT.

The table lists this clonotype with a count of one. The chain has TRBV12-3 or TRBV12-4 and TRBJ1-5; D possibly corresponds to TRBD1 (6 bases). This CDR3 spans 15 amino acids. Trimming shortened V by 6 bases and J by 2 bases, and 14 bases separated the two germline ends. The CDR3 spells CASRTGSGGNQPQHF. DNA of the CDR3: TGTGCCAGCAGAACAGGGTCAGGGGGCAATCAGCCCCAGCATTTT.

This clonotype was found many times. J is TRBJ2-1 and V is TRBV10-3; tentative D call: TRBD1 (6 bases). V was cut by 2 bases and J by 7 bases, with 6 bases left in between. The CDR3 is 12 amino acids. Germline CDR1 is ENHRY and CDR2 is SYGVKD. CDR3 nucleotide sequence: TGTGCCATCAGTGAGCAGGGGAATGAGCAGTTCTTC. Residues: CAISEQGNEQFF.

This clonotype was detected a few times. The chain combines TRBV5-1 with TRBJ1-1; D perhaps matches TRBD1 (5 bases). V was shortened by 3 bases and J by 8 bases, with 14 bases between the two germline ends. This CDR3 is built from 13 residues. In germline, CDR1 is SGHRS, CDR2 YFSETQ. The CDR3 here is CASSYRRQTEAFF. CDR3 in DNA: TGCGCCAGCAGCTATCGCCGACAGACGGAAGCTTTCTTT.

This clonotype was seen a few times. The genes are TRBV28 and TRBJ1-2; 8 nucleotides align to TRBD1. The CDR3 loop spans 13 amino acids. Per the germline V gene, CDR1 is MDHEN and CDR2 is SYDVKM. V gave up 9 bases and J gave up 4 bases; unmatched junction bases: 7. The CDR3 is CASTGQGIYGYTF. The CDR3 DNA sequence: TGTGCCAGTACCGGACAGGGAATCTATGGCTACACCTTC.

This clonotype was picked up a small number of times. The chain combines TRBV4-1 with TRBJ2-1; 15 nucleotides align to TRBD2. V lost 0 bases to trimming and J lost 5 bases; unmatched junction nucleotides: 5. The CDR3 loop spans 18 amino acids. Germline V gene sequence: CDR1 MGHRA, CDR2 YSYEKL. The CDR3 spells CASSQERTSGGGNNEQFF. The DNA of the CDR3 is TGCGCCAGCAGCCAAGAAAGGACTAGCGGGGGGGGAAACAATGAGCAGTTCTTC.

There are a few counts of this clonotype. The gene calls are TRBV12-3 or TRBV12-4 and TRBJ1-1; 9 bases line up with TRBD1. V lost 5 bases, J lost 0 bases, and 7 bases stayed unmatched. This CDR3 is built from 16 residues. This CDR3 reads CASSLGQGRVNTEAFF. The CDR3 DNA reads TGTGCCAGCAGTCTCGGACAGGGGAGGGTGAACACTGAAGCTTTCTTT.

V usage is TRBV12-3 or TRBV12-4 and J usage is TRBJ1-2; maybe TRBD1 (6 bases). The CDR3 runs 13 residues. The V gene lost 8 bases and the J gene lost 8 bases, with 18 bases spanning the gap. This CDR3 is CASALGGQKGYTF. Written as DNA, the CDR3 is TGTGCCAGCGCCCTGGGGGGGCAAAAGGGCTACACCTTC.

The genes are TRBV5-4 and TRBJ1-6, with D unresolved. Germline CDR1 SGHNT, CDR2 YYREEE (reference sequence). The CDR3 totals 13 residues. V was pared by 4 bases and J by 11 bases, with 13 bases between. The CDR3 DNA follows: TGTGCCAGCAGCAGAGACCGCCCAGCACCCCTCCACTTT. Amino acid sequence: CASSRDRPAPLHF.

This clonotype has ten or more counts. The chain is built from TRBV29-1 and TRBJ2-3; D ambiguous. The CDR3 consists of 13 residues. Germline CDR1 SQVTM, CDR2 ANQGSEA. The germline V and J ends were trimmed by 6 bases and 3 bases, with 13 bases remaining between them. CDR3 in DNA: TGCAGCGTCCACCGAAAACTGACAGATACGCAGTATTTT. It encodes CSVHRKLTDTQYF.

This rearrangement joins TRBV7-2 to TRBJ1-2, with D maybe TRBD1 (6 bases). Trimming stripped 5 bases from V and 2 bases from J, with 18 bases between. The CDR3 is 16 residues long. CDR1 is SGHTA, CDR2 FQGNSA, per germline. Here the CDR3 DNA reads TGTGCCAGCAGCCAGCGAGGGACACCCTTAAACTATGGCTACACCTTC. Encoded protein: CASSQRGTPLNYGYTF.

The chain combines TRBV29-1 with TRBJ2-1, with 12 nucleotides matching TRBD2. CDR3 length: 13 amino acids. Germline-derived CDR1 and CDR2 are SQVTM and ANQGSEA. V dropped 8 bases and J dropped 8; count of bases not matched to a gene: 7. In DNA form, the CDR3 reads TGCAGCACCCTAGCGGGAGGGCTGGATGAGCAGTTCTTC. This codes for CSTLAGGLDEQFF.

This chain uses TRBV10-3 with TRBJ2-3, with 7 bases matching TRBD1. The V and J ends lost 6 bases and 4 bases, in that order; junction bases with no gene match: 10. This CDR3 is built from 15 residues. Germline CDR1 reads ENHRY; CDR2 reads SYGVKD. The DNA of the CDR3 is TGTGCCATCAGGGGGGACAGAACAAGCCCAGATACGCAGTATTTT. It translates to CAIRGDRTSPDTQYF.

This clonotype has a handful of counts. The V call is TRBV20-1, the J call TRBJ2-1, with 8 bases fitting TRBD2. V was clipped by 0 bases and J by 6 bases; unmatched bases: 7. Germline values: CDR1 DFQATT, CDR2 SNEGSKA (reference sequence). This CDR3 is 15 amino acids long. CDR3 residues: CSARDPTGLVNEQFF. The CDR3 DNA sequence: TGCAGTGCTAGAGATCCCACGGGACTAGTCAATGAGCAGTTCTTC.

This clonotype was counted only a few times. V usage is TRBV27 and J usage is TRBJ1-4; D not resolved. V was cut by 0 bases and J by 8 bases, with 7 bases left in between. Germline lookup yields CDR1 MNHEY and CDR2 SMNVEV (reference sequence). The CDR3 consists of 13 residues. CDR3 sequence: CASSLSEGEKLFF. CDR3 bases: TGTGCCAGCAGTTTATCAGAAGGAGAAAAACTGTTTTTT.

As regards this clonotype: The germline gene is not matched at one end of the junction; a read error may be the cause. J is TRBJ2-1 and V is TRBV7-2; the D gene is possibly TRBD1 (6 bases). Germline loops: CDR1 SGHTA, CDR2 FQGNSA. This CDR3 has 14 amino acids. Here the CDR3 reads CASGFRDTYNEQFF. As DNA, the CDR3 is TGTGCCAGCGGCTTCCGGGACACCTACAATGAGCAGTTCTTC.

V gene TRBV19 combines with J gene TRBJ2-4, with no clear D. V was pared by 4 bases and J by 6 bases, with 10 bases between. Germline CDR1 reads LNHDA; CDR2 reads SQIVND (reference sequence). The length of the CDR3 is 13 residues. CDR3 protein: CASSSAPGNIQYF. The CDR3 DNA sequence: TGTGCCAGTAGTAGCGCCCCGGGAAACATTCAGTACTTC.

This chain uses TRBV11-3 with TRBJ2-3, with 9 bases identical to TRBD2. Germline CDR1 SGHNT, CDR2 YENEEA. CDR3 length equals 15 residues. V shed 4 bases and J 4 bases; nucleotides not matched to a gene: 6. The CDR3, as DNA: TGTGCCAGCAGCTCCGGACTAGCGATTGCAGATACGCAGTATTTT. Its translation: CASSSGLAIADTQYF.

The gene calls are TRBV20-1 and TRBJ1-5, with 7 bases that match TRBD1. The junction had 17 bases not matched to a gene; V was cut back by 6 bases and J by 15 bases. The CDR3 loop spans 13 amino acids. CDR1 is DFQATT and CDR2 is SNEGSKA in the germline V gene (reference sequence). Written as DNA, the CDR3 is TGCAGTGCCACGGAAGGGGGGGACAGCGTGAGGCATTTT. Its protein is CSATEGGDSVRHF.

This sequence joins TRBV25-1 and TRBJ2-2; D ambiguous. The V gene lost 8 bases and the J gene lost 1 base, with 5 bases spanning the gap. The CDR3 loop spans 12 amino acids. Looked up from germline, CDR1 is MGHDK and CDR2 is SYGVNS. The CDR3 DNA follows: TGTGCCAGCCTCAAGAACACCGGGGAGCTGTTTTTT. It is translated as CASLKNTGELFF.

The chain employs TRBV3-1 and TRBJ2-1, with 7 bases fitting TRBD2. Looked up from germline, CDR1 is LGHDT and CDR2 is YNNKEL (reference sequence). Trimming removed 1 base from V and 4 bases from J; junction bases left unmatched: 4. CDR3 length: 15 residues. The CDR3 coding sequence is TGTGCCAGCAGCCAAGCGAGACTAGCTTACAATGAGCAGTTCTTC. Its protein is CASSQARLAYNEQFF.

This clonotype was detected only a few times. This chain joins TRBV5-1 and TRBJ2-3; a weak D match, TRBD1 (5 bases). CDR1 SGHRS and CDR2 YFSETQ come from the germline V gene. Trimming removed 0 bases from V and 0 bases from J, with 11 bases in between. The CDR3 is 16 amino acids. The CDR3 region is CASSLVVPGSTDTQYF. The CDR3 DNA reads TGCGCCAGCAGCTTGGTAGTTCCAGGGAGCACAGATACGCAGTATTTT.

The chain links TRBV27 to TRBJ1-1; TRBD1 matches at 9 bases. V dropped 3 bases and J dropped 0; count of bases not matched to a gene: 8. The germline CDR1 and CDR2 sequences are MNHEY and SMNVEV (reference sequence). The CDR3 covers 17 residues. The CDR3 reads CASSFSRGTGLNTEAFF. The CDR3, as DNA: TGTGCCAGCAGTTTTTCCCGCGGGACAGGGTTGAACACTGAAGCTTTCTTT.